These T cell receptor beta chains were read from a single sample in a study of blood T cell repertoires in COVID-19. The method was immunoSEQ multiplex PCR; TCRdb's version includes in-frame clones alone and lacks a portion of them. Seen here are 75,000 to 95,000 clones, 80% observed once, and the top ten hold more than 10%. Material for sequencing was peripheral blood. These receptors all stem from a woman in her forties with active or convalescent COVID-19. CDR3s include the opening cysteine and the closing phenylalanine or tryptophan. A D gene is named only where the DNA matches it firmly. Some rows mark clone size as missing; the rest say once, few, many or name a class of expanded clone.

v_call	clone_size	cdr3_length	j_call	d_call	cdr3_nt	cdr3_aa
TRBV1	NA	17	TRBJ2-3	NA	TGCACCAGCAGCCAAGATAAAGTGACTGGAAGCACAGATACGCAGTATTTT	CTSSQDKVTGSTDTQYF
TRBV15	few	17	TRBJ2-1	TRBD1	TGTGCCACCAGCAGAGATTGGACAGGGAACAATTGGAATGAGCAGTTCTTC	CATSRDWTGNNWNEQFF
TRBV4-3	once	15	TRBJ2-5	TRBD2	TGCGCCAGCAGCCAAGCGGGAGGGCCATGGGAGACCCAGTACTTC	CASSQAGGPWETQYF
TRBV2	NA	14	TRBJ2-7	TRBD2	TGTGCCAGCCTCAGAGGGACTACACTTACCGAGCAGTACTTC	CASLRGTTLTEQYF
TRBV28	NA	16	TRBJ1-6	TRBD1	TGTGCCAGCAGCACCGACAGGGGGCCCTATAATTCACCCCTCCACTTT	CASSTDRGPYNSPLHF
TRBV5-1	NA	15	TRBJ2-2	NA	TGCGCCAGCAGAACCGCAGGGTGGGACACCGGGGAGCTGTTTTTT	CASRTAGWDTGELFF
TRBV27	medium-sized	15	TRBJ1-1	NA	TGTGCCAGCAGTTCCATCTACTGGGGGGACACTGAAGCTTTCTTT	CASSSIYWGDTEAFF
TRBV2	few	12	TRBJ2-7	NA	TGTGCCAGCACACAGGTACCCTACGAGCAGTACTTC	CASTQVPYEQYF
TRBV5-4	NA	16	TRBJ2-7	TRBD1	TGTGCCAGCAGCTTGGGGGGGACAGGGTATTCCTACGAGCAGTACTTC	CASSLGGTGYSYEQYF
TRBV5-6	NA	11	TRBJ2-3	NA	TGTGCCAGCAGCTTCGCAGATACGCAGTATTTT	CASSFADTQYF
TRBV5-4	NA	16	TRBJ2-5	TRBD1	TGTGCCAGCAGCACGAACCCAGGGACAGGGGAGGAGACCCAGTACTTC	CASSTNPGTGEETQYF
TRBV25-1	NA	13	TRBJ1-6	TRBD1	TGTGCCAGCGTCTCCTCAGGGGGCTCACCCCTCCACTTT	CASVSSGGSPLHF
TRBV10-3	once	14	TRBJ1-3	NA	TGTGCCATCAGGCAACAGGGTCTCGGAAACACCATATATTTT	CAIRQQGLGNTIYF
TRBV29-1	few	13	TRBJ2-3	NA	TGCAGCGGAACAGGGAGAAGAGCAGATACGCAGTATTTT	CSGTGRRADTQYF
TRBV11-3	NA	13	TRBJ2-7	TRBD1	TGTGCCAGCAGCGAGACAGGGTCCCACGAGCAGTACTTC	CASSETGSHEQYF
TRBV12-5	NA	14	TRBJ1-1	NA	TGTGCTAGTGCCCGGGTGGAGGTTAGCACTGAAGCTTTCTTT	CASARVEVSTEAFF
TRBV27	NA	15	TRBJ1-6	TRBD1	TGTGCCAGCAGTTTAAGAGGGACAGGTATTGCACCCCTCCACTTT	CASSLRGTGIAPLHF
TRBV5-4	NA	16	TRBJ2-6	TRBD1	TGTGCCAGCACCAAAACAGGGGGCTCTGGGGCCAACGTCCTGACTTTC	CASTKTGGSGANVLTF
TRBV4-3	NA	17	TRBJ1-4	NA	TGCGCCAGCAGCCAAGACAGGGGCTATGCAACTAATGAAAAACTGTTTTTT	CASSQDRGYATNEKLFF
TRBV10-2	few	16	TRBJ2-1	TRBD2	TGCGCCAGCAGCTCAACTAGCGGGAGTACCTACAATGAGCAGTTCTTC	CASSSTSGSTYNEQFF
TRBV6-4	NA	14	TRBJ1-6	NA	TGTGCCAGCAGTGAAAGGGCAGGGTATTCACCCCTCCACTTT	CASSERAGYSPLHF
TRBV6-2/TRBV6-3	NA	17	TRBJ2-1	TRBD2	TGTGCCAGCAGTTACACTAGCGGGAGGGCCAACTACAATGAGCAGTTCTTC	CASSYTSGRANYNEQFF
TRBV12-3/TRBV12-4	NA	13	TRBJ1-3	NA	TGTGCCAGCACCCCAAGGGGCCCAAACACCATATATTTT	CASTPRGPNTIYF
TRBV7-3	NA	15	TRBJ1-6	NA	TGTGCCAGCAGTTTAGGATCGCAGGGGTTTTCACCCCTCCACTTT	CASSLGSQGFSPLHF
TRBV28	NA	16	TRBJ1-6	NA	TGTGCCAGCAGCTCCTGGGGGCTTTTTTATAATTCACCCCTCCACTTT	CASSSWGLFYNSPLHF
TRBV7-2	NA	16	TRBJ2-7	NA	TGTGCCAGCAGCTTAGCGGGGGACACGAGATCCTACGAGCAGTACTTC	CASSLAGDTRSYEQYF